Detailed here is one T cell receptor beta chain. Here immunoSEQ multiplex PCR was the method, and the copy in TCRdb shows in-frame clones only, minus some. The table lists over 25,000 clones, roughly 90% of them singletons. This entry comes from a study of blood T cell repertoires in COVID-19. Study-wide background: The origin of the acute and convalescent COVID-19 samples was the United States, Italy and Spain.

Germline-derived CDR1 and CDR2 are LGHNT and FRNRAP. Trimming took 2 bases from V and 5 from J, leaving 10 bases between them. CDR3 length equals 14 residues. Material: peripheral blood. The sequence was collected from a man in his sixties with acute or convalescent COVID-19. The J gene is TRBJ1-5, the V gene TRBV12-5; TRBD1 is a possible D gene (6 bases). The chain's CDR3 is CASGLWAGDQPQHF. The DNA of the CDR3 is TGTGCTAGTGGTTTGTGGGCAGGGGATCAGCCCCAGCATTTT.